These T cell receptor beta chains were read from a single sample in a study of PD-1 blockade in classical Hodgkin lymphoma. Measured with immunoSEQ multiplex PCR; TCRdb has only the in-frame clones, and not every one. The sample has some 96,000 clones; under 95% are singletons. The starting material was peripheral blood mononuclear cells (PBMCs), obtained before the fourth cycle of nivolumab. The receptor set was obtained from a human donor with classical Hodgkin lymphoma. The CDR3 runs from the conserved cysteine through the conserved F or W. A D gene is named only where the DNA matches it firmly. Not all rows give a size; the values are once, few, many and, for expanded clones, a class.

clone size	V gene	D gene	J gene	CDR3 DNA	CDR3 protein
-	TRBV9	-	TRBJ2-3	TGTGCCAGCAGCAACGGGAGTTCGCGCACAGATACGCAGTATTTT	CASSNGSSRTDTQYF
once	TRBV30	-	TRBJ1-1	TGTGCCTGGAGCGGCCTGTATGGGGAATACGAAGCTTTCTTT	CAWSGLYGEYEAFF
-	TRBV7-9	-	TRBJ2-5	TGTGCCAGCAGACCCGGGCATCAAGGAGGAGAGACCCAGTACTTC	CASRPGHQGGETQYF
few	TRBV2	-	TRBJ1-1	TGTGCCAGCAGTGAACATCTGACAGGTAACACTGAAGCTTTCTTT	CASSEHLTGNTEAFF
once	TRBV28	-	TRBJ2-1	TGTGCCAGCAGACCTAAGGGGACTCCTTACAATGAGCAGTTCTTC	CASRPKGTPYNEQFF
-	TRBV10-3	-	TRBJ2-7	TGTGCCATCAGTGAGTCAAAGACCATTTACGAGCAGTACTTC	CAISESKTIYEQYF
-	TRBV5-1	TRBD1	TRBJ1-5	TGCGCCAGCAGCCCTCAGGGGGGCCGCAATCAGCCCCAGCATTTT	CASSPQGGRNQPQHF
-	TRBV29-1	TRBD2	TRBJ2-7	TGCAGCGTCGATCGGGGCGGGAGGGCGTACTTC	CSVDRGGRAYF
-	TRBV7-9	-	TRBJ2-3	TGTGCCAGCAGCCCCCTGGCGGGGGCCCCAGATACGCAGTATTTT	CASSPLAGAPDTQYF
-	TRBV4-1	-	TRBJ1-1	TGCGCCAGCAGCCAAGGAGGCCTTGAAGCTTTCTTT	CASSQGGLEAFF
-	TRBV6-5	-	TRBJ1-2	TGTGCCAGTCGCCGGGCAGTTAACTATGGCTACACCTTC	CASRRAVNYGYTF
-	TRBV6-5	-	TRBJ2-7	TGTGCCAGCAGTTACTCCGCACACCCCTACGAGCAGTACTTC	CASSYSAHPYEQYF
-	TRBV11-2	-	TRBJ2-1	TGTGCCAGCAGCTTAGATCCTGGGTTGAGCTCCTACAATGAGCAGTTCTTC	CASSLDPGLSSYNEQFF
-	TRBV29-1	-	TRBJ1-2	TGCAGCGTGGGGGATGGGGGGTATGGCTACACCTTC	CSVGDGGYGYTF
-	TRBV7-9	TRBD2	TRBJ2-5	TGTGCCAGCAGCTTAGCGCGGGCGACTAGCGGGAGCCAAGAGACCCAGTACTTC	CASSLARATSGSQETQYF
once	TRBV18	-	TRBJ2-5	TGTGCCAGCTCACCCTCGATGGGGTCCCAAGAGACCCAGTACTTC	CASSPSMGSQETQYF
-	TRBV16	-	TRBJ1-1	TGTGCCAGCAGCCAATTAAGGAACACTGAAGCTTTCTTT	CASSQLRNTEAFF
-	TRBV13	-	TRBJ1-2	TGTGCCAGCAGCTTAGAGGACGGGCAGGGACCGCTCCTCTATGGCTACACCTTC	CASSLEDGQGPLLYGYTF
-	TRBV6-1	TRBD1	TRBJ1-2	TGTGCCAGCAGGCCGGGACAGGGGGGCTACACCTTC	CASRPGQGGYTF
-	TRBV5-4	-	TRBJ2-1	TGTGCCAGCAGCTTGGCCCGGGAAGCTCACAATGAGCAGTTCTTC	CASSLAREAHNEQFF
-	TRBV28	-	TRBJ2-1	TGTGCCAGCAGTTTACGGGCAGAGCAGTTCTTC	CASSLRAEQFF
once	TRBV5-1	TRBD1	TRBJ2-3	TGCGCCAGCAGCTTCCTCAGGGGGCCGGTTACAGATACGCAGTATTTT	CASSFLRGPVTDTQYF
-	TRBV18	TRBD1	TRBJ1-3	TGTGCCAGCTCACCGGGACAGAACTCTGGAAACACCATATATTTT	CASSPGQNSGNTIYF
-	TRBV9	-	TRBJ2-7	TGTGCCAGCAGCACTCGTTCCGGGACACCTGCCTACGAGCAGTACTTC	CASSTRSGTPAYEQYF
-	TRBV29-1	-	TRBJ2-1	TGCAGCGTTGATTCGGAGGCCTACAATGAGCAGTTCTTC	CSVDSEAYNEQFF
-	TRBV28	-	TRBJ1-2	TGTGCCAGCAGCCCCGGGAGTCCCTATGGCTACACCTTC	CASSPGSPYGYTF
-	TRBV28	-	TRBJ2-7	TGTGCCAACAGTGTAACACCTGCCTCGTTGTATCCCGAGCAGTACTTC	CANSVTPASLYPEQYF
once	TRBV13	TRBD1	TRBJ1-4	TGTGCCAGCAGCTTAGGCGAGGACAGGGGAGGAAAACTGTTTTTT	CASSLGEDRGGKLFF
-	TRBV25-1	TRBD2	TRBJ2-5	TGTGCCAGCCGGACTAGCGGGAGAGAGACCCAGTACTTC	CASRTSGRETQYF
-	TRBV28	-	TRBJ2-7	TGTGCCAGCAGTCCGGCGGGGGCAGGGAAATACGAGCAGTACTTC	CASSPAGAGKYEQYF
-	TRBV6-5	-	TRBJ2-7	TGTGCCAGCAGAAAAATCAGAGGATTCCACGAGCAGTACTTC	CASRKIRGFHEQYF
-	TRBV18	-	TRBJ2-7	TGTGCCAGCTCACCTAGCGCTCGGCAGGGCGGCCGCGAGCAGTACTTC	CASSPSARQGGREQYF
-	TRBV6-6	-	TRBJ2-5	TGTGCCAGCACAGGTGGAGAGACCCAGTACTTC	CASTGGETQYF
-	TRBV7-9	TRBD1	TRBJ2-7	TGTGCCAGCAGCTTGGGACAGGGGGACCACGAGCAGTACTTC	CASSLGQGDHEQYF
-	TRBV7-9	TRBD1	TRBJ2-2	TGTGCCAGCAGCTCCCGGACAGGGAACACCGGGGAGCTGTTTTTT	CASSSRTGNTGELFF
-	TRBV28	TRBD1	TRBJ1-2	TGTGCCAGCAGGTCCGGGACAGGGGCCGCGGGAGGAGGCTACACCTTC	CASRSGTGAAGGGYTF
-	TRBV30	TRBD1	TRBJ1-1	TGTGCCTGGATGAATCGGGACAGTGAAGCTTTCTTT	CAWMNRDSEAFF
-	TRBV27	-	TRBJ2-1	TGTGCCAGCAGCCGGGGGATCAATGAGCAGTTCTTC	CASSRGINEQFF
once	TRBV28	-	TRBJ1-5	TGTGCCAGCAGTTTAGGGCAGCGCAATCAGCCCCAGCATTTT	CASSLGQRNQPQHF
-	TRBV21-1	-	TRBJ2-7	TGTGCCAGCAGCGGCGAACAGGGGCGCACCTACGAGCAGTACTTC	CASSGEQGRTYEQYF
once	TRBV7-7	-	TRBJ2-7	TGTGCCAGCAGCTTAGATTCGGGGTCCTACGAGCAGTACTTC	CASSLDSGSYEQYF
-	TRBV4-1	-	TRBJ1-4	TGCGCCAGCAGCCAATTCGGGACAAGGTTTAGAAAACTGTTTTTT	CASSQFGTRFRKLFF
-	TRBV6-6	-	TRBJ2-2	TGTGCCAGCAGTTACACAATCACCGGGGAGCTGTTTTTT	CASSYTITGELFF
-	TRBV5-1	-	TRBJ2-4	TGCGCCAGCAGCCCTGGGTACGAGATTGACAAAAACATTCAGTACTTC	CASSPGYEIDKNIQYF
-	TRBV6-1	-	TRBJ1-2	TGTGCCAGCAGTGAAGGACACTACTATGGCTACACCTTC	CASSEGHYYGYTF
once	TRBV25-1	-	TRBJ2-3	TGTGCCAGCAGTGACAGTTTTTGGGGCACAGATACGCAGTATTTT	CASSDSFWGTDTQYF
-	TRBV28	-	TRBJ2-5	TGTGCCAGCAGCCGACCGAGCCTTGGGGGGCAAGAGACCCAGTACTTC	CASSRPSLGGQETQYF
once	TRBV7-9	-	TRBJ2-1	TGTGCCAGCAGCTTCGTCGGGAGCTCCTACAATGAGCAGTTCTTC	CASSFVGSSYNEQFF
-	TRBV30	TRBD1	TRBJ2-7	TGTGCCTGGAGTGCCACAGGGGCCCGAGGCGAGCAGTACTTC	CAWSATGARGEQYF
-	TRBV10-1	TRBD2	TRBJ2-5	TGCGCCAGCAGTGACGCGGGAGCGGCGCGGGAGACCCAGTACTTC	CASSDAGAARETQYF
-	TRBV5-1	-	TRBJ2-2	TGCGCCAGCAGCTATCCGCCGAGAATCAGGGGTTCGCACTCGAACACCGGGGAGCTGTTTTTT	CASSYPPRIRGSHSNTGELFF
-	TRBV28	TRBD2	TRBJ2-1	TGTGCCAGCAGTCCTCCCGGGACTAGCGGGCCATTGAGCTCCTACAATGAGCAGTTCTTC	CASSPPGTSGPLSSYNEQFF
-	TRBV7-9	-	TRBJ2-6	TGTGCCAGCAGCTCTGTAGGGGGGGCTGGGGCCAACGTCCTGACTTTC	CASSSVGGAGANVLTF
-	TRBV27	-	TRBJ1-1	TGTGCCAGCAGTTTCAGACAGAACACTGAAGCTTTCTTT	CASSFRQNTEAFF
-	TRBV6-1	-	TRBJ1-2	TGTGCCAGCAGTGAAATCAGACAGAACTATGGCTACACCTTC	CASSEIRQNYGYTF
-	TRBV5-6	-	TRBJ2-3	TGTGCCAGCAGCTTGGTAGGGGCCACAGGGTTGGACACAGATACGCAGTATTTT	CASSLVGATGLDTDTQYF
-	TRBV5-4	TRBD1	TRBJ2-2	TGTGCCAGCAGCCCACCCCCGGGACAGGGGGCTACTCCGAACACCGGGGAGCTGTTTTTT	CASSPPPGQGATPNTGELFF
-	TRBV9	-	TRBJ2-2	TGTGCCAGCAGCGTAACCGTTATAAACACCGGGGAGCTGTTTTTT	CASSVTVINTGELFF
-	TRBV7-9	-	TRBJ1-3	TGTGCCAGCAGCTTAGACCTCGTTGGAAACACCATATATTTT	CASSLDLVGNTIYF